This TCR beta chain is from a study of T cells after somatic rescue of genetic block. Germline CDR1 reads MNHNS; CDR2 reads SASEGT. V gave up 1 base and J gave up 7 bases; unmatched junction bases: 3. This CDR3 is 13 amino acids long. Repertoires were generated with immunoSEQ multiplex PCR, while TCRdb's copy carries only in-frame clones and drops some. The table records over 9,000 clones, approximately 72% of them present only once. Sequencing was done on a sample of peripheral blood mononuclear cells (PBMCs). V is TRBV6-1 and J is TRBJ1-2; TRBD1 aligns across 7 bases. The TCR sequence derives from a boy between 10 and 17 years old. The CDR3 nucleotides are TGTGCCAGCAGTGAAGTCCAGGGGGGTGGCTACACCTTC. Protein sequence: CASSEVQGGGYTF.